This TCR beta chain was obtained from a study of cytomegalovirus exposure and HLA in healthy donors. Study-level background: A later analysis reported the same platform for the roughly 120 validation repertoires and the roughly 650 first-cohort repertoires. Study-wide results and limits: Specific recognition of CMV antigens was confirmed in vitro for a few chains (all CMV-associated). It was reportedly the case that the classifier diagnosed cytomegalovirus status with high specificity and sensitivity.

A word on this clone: Antigen: not known.

The CDR3 runs to 13 residues. V was shortened by 8 bases and J by 4 bases, with 14 bases between the two germline ends. Germline V gene sequence: CDR1 MGHRA, CDR2 YSYEKL. This table comes from immunoSEQ multiplex PCR, and its TCRdb copy is limited to in-frame clones, with some not included. The table shows 200,000 or so clones, with approximately 82% occurring only once. The donors were in the 120-subject validation cohort; that cohort was separate from the roughly 700-subject first cohort. The material sequenced was PBMCs. This TCR was sampled from a woman aged 25-40 years in good health and CMV-seropositive. The chain recombines TRBV4-1 with TRBJ2-5, with D perhaps matching TRBD2 (5 bases). The CDR3 sequence is CASGAVATETQYF. The CDR3, as DNA: TGCGCCAGCGGAGCGGTTGCCACAGAGACCCAGTACTTC.